The 18 T cell receptor beta chains reported below all come from one sample, sequenced in a study of CD8 T cells in ankylosing spondylitis. TCRdb redid the calling of the 5' RACE reads with MiXCR, one entry per CDR3 protein. The table lists 270,000 or so distinct CDR3 sequences, more than 15% of them singletons. The sample comprised blood, either unsorted or a sorted T cell fraction (not recorded which). These receptors originate from a male donor with ankylosing spondylitis or in good health (not recorded which).

The chain combines TRBV29-1 with TRBJ1-1, with D perhaps TRBD1 (5 bases). Trimming took off 0 bases at V and 10 bases at J, with 21 bases between the two ends. CDR1 and CDR2 (germline): SQVTM, ANQGSEA. The CDR3 is 15 amino acids. The CDR3 loop reads CSVEDPGTTLVLAFF. The DNA of the CDR3 is TGCAGCGTTGAAGATCCGGGGACCACACTGGTCTTAGCTTTCTTT.

This clonotype was found many times. The chain combines TRBV6-5 with TRBJ1-1, with D possibly TRBD1 on 5 matching bases. The length of the CDR3 is 15 residues. Germline CDR1 is MNHEY and CDR2 is SVGAGI. Trimming took off 3 bases at V and 2 bases at J, with 13 bases between the two ends. CDR3 bases: TGTGCCAGCAGTTATCGGAGACAGCTTAACACTGAAGCTTTCTTT. It specifies CASSYRRQLNTEAFF.

Of note for this clonotype: Since a much larger clone is just one base distant, this may be a read error. The chain has TRBV5-1 and TRBJ2-1, with 7 bases aligning to TRBD1. The CDR3 is 15 amino acids. Germline CDR1 reads SGHRS; CDR2 reads YFSETQ. The trim removed 7 bases at V and 3 bases at J, leaving 10 bases unmatched. The CDR3 DNA sequence: TGCGCCAGCCGCCCCGGGACAGACTTCTACAATGAGCAGTTCTTC. This sequence encodes CASRPGTDFYNEQFF.

This chain links TRBV4-3 with TRBJ2-7; TRBD1 agrees at 7 bases. Germline loops: CDR1 LGHNA, CDR2 YSLEER. This CDR3 has 16 residues. With V trimmed by 0 bases and J by 1 base, 6 bases remained unmatched. CDR3 residues: CASSQETGTESYEQYF. CDR3 DNA: TGCGCCAGCAGCCAAGAAACCGGGACAGAGTCCTACGAGCAGTACTTC.

This clonotype has a count of ten or more. The V call is TRBV13, the J call TRBJ2-7; unclear D gene. The CDR3 extends over 13 amino acids. Trimming removed 6 bases at V and 4 bases at J, with 13 bases between. Per germline, CDR1 PRHDT and CDR2 FYEKMQ (reference sequence). The CDR3 protein is CASSYGPIYEQYF. Written as DNA, the CDR3 is TGTGCCAGCAGTTATGGACCGATTTACGAGCAGTACTTC.

There are a few counts of this clonotype. The chain links TRBV4-2 to TRBJ2-7; TRBD1 matches 12 bases. The length of the CDR3 is 17 residues. V was pared by 1 base and J by 5 bases, with 9 bases of the junction left unmatched. Germline V gene sequence: CDR1 LGHNA, CDR2 YNFKEQ. The chain's CDR3 is CASSQGAGQGAPHEQYF. DNA for the CDR3: TGTGCCAGCAGCCAAGGGGCGGGACAGGGGGCGCCCCACGAGCAGTACTTC.

This clonotype was counted a few times. The V gene is TRBV6-5, the J gene TRBJ2-7, with D unclear. Trimming stripped 0 bases from V and 6 bases from J, with 9 bases between. The CDR3 is 13 amino acids. Germline V gene data show CDR1 as MNHEY and CDR2 as SVGAGI. The CDR3 here is CASSYSLWTEQYF. DNA of the CDR3: TGTGCCAGCAGTTACTCCCTGTGGACCGAGCAGTACTTC.

This clonotype was counted a few times. The chain carries TRBV6-6 and TRBJ2-5; a weak D match, TRBD2 (6 bases). The length of the CDR3 is 13 residues. V lost 8 bases and J 2 bases, leaving 12 bases between the germline ends. Germline values: CDR1 MNHNY, CDR2 SVGAGI (reference sequence). CDR3 DNA: TGTGCCAGCCGGTTGGAGGGACAAGAGACCCAGTACTTC. It specifies CASRLEGQETQYF.

V usage is TRBV15 and J usage is TRBJ2-7; D could derive from TRBD1 or TRBD2 (5 bases each). The V end lost 1 base, the J end lost 0 bases, and 13 bases lay between the germline ends. Per the germline V gene, CDR1 is LNHNV and CDR2 is YYDKDF (reference sequence). CDR3 length equals 16 residues. CDR3 amino acids: CATSRVGQRRSYEQYF. In DNA, the CDR3 is TGTGCCACCAGCAGAGTGGGGCAGCGGCGCTCCTACGAGCAGTACTTC. The variable domain in full, with the rest retrieved from reference TRBV15 and TRBJ2-7, is DAMVIQNPRYQVTQFGKPVTLSCSQTLNHNVMYWYQQKSSQAPKLLFHYYDKDFNNEADTPDNFQSRRPNTSFCFLDIRSPGLGDTAMYLCATSRVGQRRSYEQYFGPGTRLTVT.

This clonotype came up a few times. The J gene is TRBJ2-7, the V gene TRBV12-3 or TRBV12-4; 8 bases agree with TRBD1. The CDR3 consists of 14 residues. The V segment lost 3 bases and the J segment 4 bases; nucleotides outside the gene matches: 5. The CDR3 spells CASSFGQGMYEQYF. CDR3 sequence (DNA): TGTGCCAGCAGTTTCGGACAGGGAATGTACGAGCAGTACTTC.

This sequence joins TRBV12-3 or TRBV12-4 and TRBJ2-5; no clear D gene. The CDR3 has 14 residues. Trimming took 3 bases from V and 3 from J, leaving 11 bases between them. The CDR3 loop is CASSLSLGEETQYF. The CDR3 DNA reads TGTGCCAGCAGTTTGAGTTTAGGTGAAGAGACCCAGTACTTC.

With respect to this clonotype: A read error may be the cause here, since a much bigger clone is one base away. The gene calls are TRBV29-1 and TRBJ2-1; perhaps TRBD2 as D (5 bases). Germline V CDR1 and CDR2: SQVTM, ANQGSEA. The CDR3 runs 13 residues. CDR3 DNA: TGCAGCGCCACGCCCAGCGGCTACAATGAGCGGTTCTTC. Its protein product is CSATPSGYNERFF.

This clonotype was detected ten times or more. The rearrangement links TRBV24-1 to TRBJ2-1, with D hard to call. From germline, CDR1 is KGHDR and CDR2 SFDVKD. The CDR3 contains 15 residues. V gave up 0 bases and J gave up 3 bases, with 8 bases separating them. The CDR3 region has the DNA TGTGCCACCAGTGATTTGGGTGGAAGCTACAATGAGCAGTTCTTC. It codes for CATSDLGGSYNEQFF.

Only a few counts were recorded for this clonotype. The chain combines TRBV9 with TRBJ2-5; D remains ambiguous. Germline lookup yields CDR1 SGDLS and CDR2 YYNGEE. Trimming removed 0 bases at V and 3 bases at J, with 9 bases between. This CDR3 is built from 14 residues. CDR3 loop: CASSVEGVEETQYF. DNA for the CDR3: TGTGCCAGCAGCGTAGAGGGTGTTGAAGAGACCCAGTACTTC.

The V gene is TRBV12-3 or TRBV12-4, the J gene TRBJ2-7, with D possibly matching TRBD2 (5 bases). The length of the CDR3 is 15 residues. V dropped 1 base and J dropped 0 bases, with 10 bases sitting between them. CDR3 nucleotide sequence: TGTGCCAGCAGTTTAGTTGTCAGCGGCTCCTACGAGCAGTACTTC. This translates into CASSLVVSGSYEQYF.

V usage is TRBV7-9 and J usage is TRBJ1-1; possible D gene TRBD1, 5 bases. The CDR3 runs 14 residues. V was cut by 5 bases and J by 6 bases, with 16 bases left in between. Per germline, CDR1 SEHNR and CDR2 FQNEAQ (reference sequence). This CDR3 is CASSTLAGYPEAFF. The DNA of the CDR3 is TGTGCCAGCAGCACCTTGGCAGGGTACCCTGAAGCTTTCTTT. Looking up the rest from reference TRBV7-9 and TRBJ1-1 gives the full variable domain: DTGVSQNPRHKITKRGQNVTFRCDPISEHNRLYWYRQTLGQGPEFLTYFQNEAQLEKSRLLSDRFSAERPKGSFSTLEIQRTEQGDSAMYLCASSTLAGYPEAFFGQGTRLTVV.

The V and J genes are TRBV27 and TRBJ2-1, with D possibly being TRBD2 (6 bases). V lost 2 bases and J 8 bases, leaving 13 bases between the germline ends. CDR1 MNHEY and CDR2 SMNVEV come from the germline V gene (reference sequence). This CDR3 region has 14 residues. This CDR3 reads CASSLSPGGDEQFF. The CDR3, as DNA: TGTGCCAGCAGTTTAAGCCCGGGCGGGGATGAGCAGTTCTTC.

This clonotype came up many times. CDR3 residues: CASSQDPRGPAYEQYF. The CDR3 region has the DNA TGCGCCAGCAGCCAAGATCCTAGGGGACCAGCCTACGAGCAGTACTTC. V is TRBV4-1 and J is TRBJ2-7, with D tentatively TRBD1 or TRBD2 (5 bases each). The CDR3 covers 16 residues. V shed 0 bases and J shed 2 bases, with 14 bases lying between them. The germline CDR1 and CDR2 sequences are MGHRA and YSYEKL.